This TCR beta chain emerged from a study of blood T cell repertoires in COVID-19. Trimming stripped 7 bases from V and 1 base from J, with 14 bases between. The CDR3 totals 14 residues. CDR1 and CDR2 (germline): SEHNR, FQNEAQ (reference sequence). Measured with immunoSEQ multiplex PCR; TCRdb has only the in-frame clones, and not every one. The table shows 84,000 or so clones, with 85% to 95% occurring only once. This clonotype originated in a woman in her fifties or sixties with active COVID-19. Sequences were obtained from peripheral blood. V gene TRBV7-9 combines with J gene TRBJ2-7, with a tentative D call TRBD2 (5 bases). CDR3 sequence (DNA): TGTGCCAGCACCTCGAGGGAGCTTTCCTACGAGCAGTACTTC. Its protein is CASTSRELSYEQYF.